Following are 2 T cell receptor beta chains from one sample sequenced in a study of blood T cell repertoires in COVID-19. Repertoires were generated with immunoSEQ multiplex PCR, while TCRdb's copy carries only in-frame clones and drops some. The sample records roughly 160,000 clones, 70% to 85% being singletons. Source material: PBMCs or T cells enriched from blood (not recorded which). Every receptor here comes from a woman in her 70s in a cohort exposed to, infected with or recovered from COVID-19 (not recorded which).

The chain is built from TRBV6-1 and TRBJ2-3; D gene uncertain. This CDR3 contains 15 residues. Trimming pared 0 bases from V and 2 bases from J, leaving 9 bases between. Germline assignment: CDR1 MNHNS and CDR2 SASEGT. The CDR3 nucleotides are TGTGCCAGCAGTGAAGCGATGGCCGTCACAGATACGCAGTATTTT. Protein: CASSEAMAVTDTQYF.

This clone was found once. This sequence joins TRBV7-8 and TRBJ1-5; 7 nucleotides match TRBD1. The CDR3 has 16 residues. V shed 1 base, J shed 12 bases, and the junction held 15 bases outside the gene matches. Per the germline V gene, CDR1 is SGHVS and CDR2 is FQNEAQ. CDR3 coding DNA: TGTGCCAGCAGCTTAGTGGGGACAGCCCTTGAAAAAGGCCAGCATTTT. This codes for CASSLVGTALEKGQHF.